The subject of this entry is one T cell receptor (beta chain). This specimen comes from a study of blood T cell repertoires in COVID-19. For the study at large: Samples taken during acute and convalescent COVID-19 were collected in the United States, Italy and Spain. T cells, B-cell-depleted T cells, or PBMCs supplied cDNA or gDNA.

The CDR3 extends over 15 amino acids. Germline V gene data show CDR1 as LNHDA and CDR2 as SQIVND (reference sequence). Authors' data handling: How many nucleated cells were present was estimated from reference gene primer amplification. Produced via immunoSEQ multiplex PCR; TCRdb's table is partial and in-frame only. D and trimming were read from the DNA, whereas the V and J calls and clone size are those reported in that table. The data contain more than 95,000 clones, nearly 90% of them seen just once; the ten biggest clones take up approximately 3.1%. The material sequenced was peripheral blood. This TCR was recovered from a man aged 45-65 years in a cohort sampled during active COVID-19. The chain recombines TRBV19 with TRBJ1-1; 9 bases map to TRBD1. In nucleotides, the CDR3 is TGTGCAACTTCCGAGACAGGGGGTAAGGGCACTGAAGCTTTCTTT. It translates to CATSETGGKGTEAFF.